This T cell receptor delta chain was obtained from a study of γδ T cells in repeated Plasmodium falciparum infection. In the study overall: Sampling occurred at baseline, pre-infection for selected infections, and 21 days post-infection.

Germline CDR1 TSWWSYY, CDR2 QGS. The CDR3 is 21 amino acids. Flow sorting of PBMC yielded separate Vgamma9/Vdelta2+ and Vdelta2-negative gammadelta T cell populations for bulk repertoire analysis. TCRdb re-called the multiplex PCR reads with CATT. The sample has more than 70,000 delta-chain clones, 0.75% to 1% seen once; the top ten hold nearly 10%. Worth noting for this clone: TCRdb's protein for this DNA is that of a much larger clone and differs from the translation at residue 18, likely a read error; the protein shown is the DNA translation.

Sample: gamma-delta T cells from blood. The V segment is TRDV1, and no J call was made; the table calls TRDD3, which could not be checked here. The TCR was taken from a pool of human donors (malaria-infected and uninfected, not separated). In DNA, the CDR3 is TGTGCTCTTGGGGAACGGTCTCGAGGGCTACCTTCTGGGGGATACACCGATAGGCTCATCTTT. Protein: CALGERSRGLPSGGYTDRLIF.